Listed below are T cell receptor beta chains from one sample, sequenced in a study of blood T cell repertoires in COVID-19. Clones were read by immunoSEQ multiplex PCR, and TCRdb kept only the in-frame ones, dropping some. The repertoire holds around 500,000 clones, with about 88% as singletons. Sequencing input: PBMCs or T cells enriched from blood (not recorded which). Every receptor here comes from a woman aged 60-75 years who had recovered from COVID-19. The conserved cysteine and the conserved F or W are not part of the CDR3 here. Size is omitted from some rows. Given values are once, few, many or a class for expanded clones.

CDR3 | V | size
ASSLGTQPGSGETQY | TRBV5-1 | -
ASSFEYQPQH | TRBV7-9 | -
ASSKQGAGDTQY | TRBV5-1 | -
ASSFPGGVGQPQH | TRBV28 | -
ASRPTTGKAEAF | TRBV6-5 | -
ASSFGTGRGETQY | TRBV2 | -
ANGTPSNQPQH | TRBV5-6 | -
ASSPRVQGAETEAF | TRBV18 | once
ASSYPGQKTEAF | TRBV6-6 | -
ASSTDRGSYGYT | TRBV18 | -
AIKSGQGNTEAF | TRBV10-3 | few
ASSQLTTSSYNSPLH | TRBV4-1 | -
ASSLLGPQETQY | TRBV19 | -
ASSLAGLPNEKLF | TRBV7-2 | -
ASSKGAANEKLF | TRBV5-4 | once
ASRAGGTDTQY | TRBV6-5 | -
ASTQGARTEAF | TRBV2 | -
ASGLGQGMGNYGYT | TRBV12-5 | once
ASSPTGESNTGELF | TRBV5-1 | -
ATSGTGASYEQY | TRBV24-1 | -
AISDRGRGETQY | TRBV10-3 | -
ASSPRGSGAGTDTQY | TRBV9 | -
ASSSGQGYGYT | TRBV5-1 | -
ASSRIFTGESQPQH | TRBV19 | once
ATSDFRDRGQTSSYNEQF | TRBV24-1 | few
ASSYSDRGNTIY | TRBV6-6 | few
ASRRRGGTGELF | TRBV2 | once
ASSLGGLGPYEQF | TRBV5-1 | -
ASSLTGFNQPQH | TRBV7-2 | -
ASSFDRLGEKLF | TRBV4-1 | -
ASKASGGLYNEQF | TRBV2 | -
ASSVTSGKPDTQY | TRBV10-1 | once
ASSVAHTGTGELF | TRBV9 | -
SVDQGLNTEAF | TRBV29-1 | few
ASSETLYNSPLH | TRBV2 | -
ASSQQILQGASTEAF | TRBV5-4 | -
ASSDREGEPQH | TRBV2 | once
ASSTSGVYNEQF | TRBV6-5 | once
ASSLAGTGTNTEAF | TRBV7-2 | -
AWSLGQGNQPQH | TRBV30 | -
ATQGQGMTEAF | TRBV24-1 | -
AWSLFPGQTNEKLF | TRBV30 | -
ASSRDRGEQY | TRBV2 | -
ASSRNQFGGSNTGELF | TRBV7-6 | -
SVGVRQAGSGANVLT | TRBV29-1 | -
ASSQGRTEAF | TRBV3-1/TRBV3-2 | -
ASSLTGLVGQY | TRBV7-2 | -
ASRSGETQY | TRBV10-2 | -
ASSVTASGGEQF | TRBV9 | -
ASSHRLAGFSGANVLT | TRBV11-2 | -
ASSFSGLLEGGYT | TRBV5-4 | -
ASSGLGNTQPQH | TRBV2 | few